The rows below give T cell receptor beta chains drawn from one sample of a study of blood T cell repertoires in COVID-19. Data came from immunoSEQ multiplex PCR; TCRdb stores just in-frame clones and leaves some out. The table lists roughly 95,000 clones, 80% to 85% of them singletons, with 4.1% in the top ten. Sequencing was carried out using peripheral blood. The receptors stem from a man in his sixties with acute or convalescent COVID-19. Each CDR3 is given with its conserved first and last residue. D genes are given only for firm matches. Only part of the rows carry a size: once, few, many, or a class if the clone is expanded.

clone_size,v_call,d_call,j_call,cdr3_aa,cdr3_nt
NA,TRBV5-6,NA,TRBJ2-1,CASSHSDRRRKWSGNEQFF,TGTGCCAGCAGCCACTCCGACCGGCGACGGAAGTGGAGTGGCAATGAGCAGTTCTTC
NA,TRBV7-2,TRBD2,TRBJ2-1,CASSLLGTSGNEQFF,TGTGCCAGCAGCTTATTGGGGACTAGCGGCAATGAGCAGTTCTTC
few,TRBV6-5,TRBD1,TRBJ2-7,CASTPDRGSYEQYF,TGTGCCAGCACTCCAGACAGGGGATCCTACGAGCAGTACTTC
NA,TRBV7-8,TRBD1,TRBJ1-1,CASSLGQGVPEAFF,TGTGCCAGCAGCTTAGGACAGGGGGTCCCTGAAGCTTTCTTT
NA,TRBV7-4,TRBD2,TRBJ2-4,CASSLVSGRPTTLAKNIQYF,TGTGCCAGCAGCTTAGTCAGCGGGAGGCCTACTACCTTAGCCAAAAACATTCAGTACTTC
once,TRBV3-1/TRBV3-2,NA,TRBJ1-2,CASQGLQGLNYGYTF,TGTGCCAGCCAAGGTTTACAGGGATTGAACTATGGCTACACCTTC
NA,TRBV7-2,NA,TRBJ2-3,CASSSYTDTQYF,TGTGCCAGCAGCTCTTACACAGATACGCAGTATTTT
NA,TRBV11-2,NA,TRBJ2-3,CASSSLQVSTDTQYF,TGTGCCAGCAGCTCCCTGCAGGTTAGCACAGATACGCAGTATTTT
NA,TRBV27,TRBD1,TRBJ2-2,CASSRDSPNTGELFF,TGTGCCAGCAGTAGGGACAGCCCGAACACCGGGGAGCTGTTTTTT
medium-sized,TRBV25-1,NA,TRBJ1-3,CASSEGGSGNTIYF,TGTGCCAGCAGTGAAGGGGGGTCTGGAAACACCATATATTTT
NA,TRBV10-1,NA,TRBJ1-4,CASSEDSDEKLFF,TGCGCCAGCAGTGAGGACAGCGATGAAAAACTGTTTTTT
few,TRBV6-5,NA,TRBJ1-1,CASRVPTANTEAFF,TGTGCCAGCAGGGTGCCGACAGCTAACACTGAAGCTTTCTTT
medium-sized,TRBV19,TRBD2,TRBJ2-7,CASSITSGGFDEQYF,TGTGCCAGTAGTATAACCAGCGGGGGGTTCGACGAGCAGTACTTC
NA,TRBV4-2,NA,TRBJ2-5,CASSLTSTDPQETQYF,TGTGCCAGCAGCCTAACCTCGACAGACCCCCAAGAGACCCAGTACTTC
few,TRBV5-1,TRBD1,TRBJ1-4,CASSLGQGKKLFF,TGCGCCAGCAGCTTGGGACAGGGTAAAAAACTGTTTTTT
NA,TRBV6-5,NA,TRBJ1-2,CASSQAGALRGYTF,TGTGCCAGCAGTCAGGCAGGCGCCCTCCGGGGCTACACCTTC
NA,TRBV11-2,NA,TRBJ1-1,CASSLVLRQGNTEAFF,TGTGCCAGCAGCTTAGTTCTTAGGCAGGGGAACACTGAAGCTTTCTTT
NA,TRBV10-1,TRBD1,TRBJ2-1,CASSPRTGKDLNEQFF,TGCGCCAGCAGCCCAAGGACAGGGAAGGATTTAAATGAGCAGTTCTTC
NA,TRBV4-3,NA,TRBJ1-1,CASSHSGEAFF,TGCGCCAGCAGCCATAGTGGTGAAGCTTTCTTT
NA,TRBV5-8,TRBD1,TRBJ1-2,CASSSDRAYGYTF,TGTGCCAGCAGCAGTGACAGGGCTTATGGCTACACCTTC
NA,TRBV14,NA,TRBJ2-1,CASSLHGRRISGDEQFF,TGTGCCAGCAGCCTCCATGGCCGACGGATTTCGGGGGATGAGCAGTTCTTC
NA,TRBV25-1,NA,TRBJ1-2,CASSEGDTFYGYTF,TGTGCCAGCAGTGAAGGGGACACCTTCTATGGCTACACCTTC
NA,TRBV24-1,NA,TRBJ2-1,CATSEQGSSYNEQFF,TGTGCCACCAGTGAACAGGGAAGCTCCTACAATGAGCAGTTCTTC
once,TRBV6-5,NA,TRBJ1-3,CASSTHPTGGNTIYF,TGTGCCAGCAGTACCCACCCTACAGGGGGAAACACCATATATTTT
NA,TRBV6-1,TRBD1,TRBJ1-1,CASSELGGGEAFF,TGTGCCAGCAGTGAATTAGGGGGCGGTGAAGCTTTCTTT
NA,TRBV10-2,NA,TRBJ2-3,CASSEITGYTDTQYF,TGCGCCAGCAGTGAGATTACAGGGTACACAGATACGCAGTATTTT
NA,TRBV10-1,TRBD1,TRBJ1-1,CASRPGQGGTEAFF,TGCGCCAGCAGACCGGGACAGGGAGGAACTGAAGCTTTCTTT
NA,TRBV5-6,TRBD1,TRBJ1-6,CASSGVNRGRSSPLHF,TGTGCCAGCAGCGGGGTAAACAGGGGGCGTTCTTCACCCCTCCACTTT
once,TRBV19,NA,TRBJ2-4,CASSIPAEATAKNIQYF,TGTGCCAGTAGTATCCCCGCCGAAGCTACTGCCAAAAACATTCAGTACTTC
NA,TRBV5-1,NA,TRBJ2-1,CASSLTGSSDGEQFF,TGCGCCAGCAGCTTGACAGGGTCTTCCGACGGTGAGCAGTTCTTC
NA,TRBV30,TRBD1,TRBJ1-5,CAWSGQDRQPQHF,TGTGCCTGGTCGGGACAGGATCGACAGCCCCAGCATTTT
NA,TRBV27,NA,TRBJ1-1,CASSNRQVRNTEAFF,TGTGCCAGCAGTAATCGACAGGTCAGGAACACTGAAGCTTTCTTT
NA,TRBV19,TRBD1,TRBJ1-1,CASSPLEGTGDTEAFF,TGTGCCAGTAGTCCCCTGGAGGGGACAGGTGACACTGAAGCTTTCTTT
few,TRBV7-2,TRBD1,TRBJ1-1,CATQTGGTEAFF,TGTGCCACACAGACAGGGGGAACTGAAGCTTTCTTT
few,TRBV2,TRBD1,TRBJ2-7,CASKFTGGTGAGEQYF,TGTGCCAGCAAATTCACAGGCGGGACAGGGGCAGGGGAGCAGTACTTC
many,TRBV7-8,NA,TRBJ1-3,CASSSNRDSGNTIYF,TGTGCCAGCAGCAGTAACAGGGACTCTGGAAACACCATATATTTT
NA,TRBV2,TRBD1,TRBJ1-5,CASRDRERQPQHF,TGTGCCAGCAGAGACAGGGAGCGCCAGCCCCAGCATTTT
NA,TRBV9,NA,TRBJ1-5,CASSVGAGPQHF,TGTGCCAGCAGCGTAGGCGCAGGACCCCAGCATTTT
NA,TRBV30,NA,TRBJ1-1,CAWNPHTNTEAFF,TGTGCCTGGAATCCTCACACGAACACTGAAGCTTTCTTT
NA,TRBV7-7,TRBD1,TRBJ2-5,CASSLGTGVQETQYF,TGTGCTAGCAGCTTAGGGACAGGGGTACAAGAGACCCAGTACTTC
NA,TRBV27,TRBD1,TRBJ2-5,CASSRDRGETQYF,TGTGCCAGCAGTCGGGACAGGGGAGAGACCCAGTACTTC
NA,TRBV24-1,NA,TRBJ2-5,CATSEGSQETQYF,TGTGCCACCAGTGAGGGCAGCCAAGAGACCCAGTACTTC